A selection of T cell receptor beta chains follows, all from one sample in a study of OX40 agonist ivuxolimab in advanced cancers. Some clones are missing from TCRdb's copy, which holds only in-frame ones; the method was immunoSEQ multiplex PCR. The sample has tens of thousands of clones, 75% to 90% seen once; the top ten hold approximately 3.5%. The input for sequencing was CD4+ or CD8+ T cells sorted from blood, taken in a trial of the OX40 agonist ivuxolimab. These receptors all stem from an adult with an advanced solid tumor such as melanoma, head and neck, liver or kidney cancer. Both conserved end residues are part of each CDR3. A D gene is named only where the DNA matches it firmly. The listing skips clone size in some rows; elsewhere it reads once, few, many or a size class.

D gene: TRBD1
V gene: TRBV9
CDR3 length: 14
J gene: TRBJ1-2
clone size: once
CDR3 protein: CASSVAGGYWGYTF
CDR3 DNA: TGCGCCAGCAGCGTAGCAGGGGGCTATTGGGGCTACACCTTC

D gene: .
V gene: TRBV7-2
CDR3 length: 15
J gene: TRBJ1-3
clone size: .
CDR3 protein: CASSRPNPRGNTIYF
CDR3 DNA: TGTGCCAGCAGCCGCCCCAACCCTCGTGGAAACACCATATATTTT

D gene: TRBD1
V gene: TRBV28
CDR3 length: 14
J gene: TRBJ1-5
clone size: once
CDR3 protein: CASSYGQGVRPQHF
CDR3 DNA: TGTGCCAGCAGTTACGGACAGGGTGTAAGGCCCCAGCATTTT

D gene: .
V gene: TRBV18
CDR3 length: 11
J gene: TRBJ1-4
clone size: .
CDR3 protein: CASSLDEKLFF
CDR3 DNA: TGTGCCAGCTCGCTAGATGAAAAACTGTTTTTT

D gene: .
V gene: TRBV7-3
CDR3 length: 15
J gene: TRBJ1-1
clone size: .
CDR3 protein: CASSPGTGTYTEAFF
CDR3 DNA: TGTGCCAGCAGCCCGGGCACAGGGACCTACACTGAAGCTTTCTTT

D gene: .
V gene: TRBV5-1
CDR3 length: 13
J gene: TRBJ1-5
clone size: .
CDR3 protein: CASSMYSGQPQHF
CDR3 DNA: TGCGCCAGCAGTATGTATTCGGGCCAGCCCCAGCATTTT

D gene: .
V gene: TRBV2
CDR3 length: 13
J gene: TRBJ2-5
clone size: .
CDR3 protein: CASSGRGLEIQYF
CDR3 DNA: TGTGCCAGCAGTGGGAGGGGGCTGGAGATCCAGTACTTC

D gene: TRBD2
V gene: TRBV10-3
CDR3 length: 17
J gene: TRBJ2-2
clone size: .
CDR3 protein: CAISLNRGGANTGELFF
CDR3 DNA: TGTGCCATCAGCCTCAACCGGGGGGGCGCGAACACCGGGGAGCTGTTTTTT

D gene: .
V gene: TRBV14
CDR3 length: 16
J gene: TRBJ2-5
clone size: .
CDR3 protein: CASSRPRMPQGETQYF
CDR3 DNA: TGTGCCAGCAGCCGACCCCGAATGCCCCAGGGAGAGACCCAGTACTTC

D gene: .
V gene: TRBV7-8
CDR3 length: 16
J gene: TRBJ2-2
clone size: .
CDR3 protein: CASSLGGLGDTGELFF
CDR3 DNA: TGTGCCAGCAGCTTAGGGGGCCTCGGGGACACCGGGGAGCTGTTTTTT

D gene: .
V gene: TRBV6-5
CDR3 length: 15
J gene: TRBJ2-7
clone size: .
CDR3 protein: CASSWDLDDAYEQYF
CDR3 DNA: TGTGCCAGCAGTTGGGATCTAGATGACGCCTACGAGCAGTACTTC

D gene: TRBD1
V gene: TRBV27
CDR3 length: 14
J gene: TRBJ2-3
clone size: .
CDR3 protein: CASSLGQATDTQYF
CDR3 DNA: TGTGCCAGCAGCTTAGGACAGGCCACAGATACGCAGTATTTT

D gene: TRBD2
V gene: TRBV19
CDR3 length: 18
J gene: TRBJ2-5
clone size: .
CDR3 protein: CASSPHRTSGGFKETQYF
CDR3 DNA: TGTGCCAGTAGTCCACATCGGACTAGCGGGGGTTTTAAGGAGACCCAGTACTTC

D gene: TRBD2
V gene: TRBV6-5
CDR3 length: 15
J gene: TRBJ2-4
clone size: .
CDR3 protein: CASTLGWGGKNIQYF
CDR3 DNA: TGTGCCAGCACCCTGGGTTGGGGAGGGAAAAACATTCAGTACTTC

D gene: .
V gene: TRBV1
CDR3 length: 17
J gene: TRBJ1-4
clone size: .
CDR3 protein: CTSSHPRTGMEGGKTVF
CDR3 DNA: TGCACCAGCAGCCATCCGAGGACAGGGATGGAGGGGGGAAAAACTGTTTTT

D gene: TRBD1
V gene: TRBV5-4
CDR3 length: 12
J gene: TRBJ2-2
clone size: few
CDR3 protein: CAPSGTEGELFF
CDR3 DNA: TGTGCCCCCTCCGGGACAGAAGGGGAGCTGTTTTTT

D gene: .
V gene: TRBV19
CDR3 length: 17
J gene: TRBJ2-7
clone size: .
CDR3 protein: CASSSQYSGSFSYEQYF
CDR3 DNA: TGTGCCAGTAGTAGCCAATACAGCGGGTCGTTCTCCTACGAGCAGTACTTC

D gene: .
V gene: TRBV6-1
CDR3 length: 13
J gene: TRBJ1-2
clone size: once
CDR3 protein: CASSEGFRHGYTF
CDR3 DNA: TGTGCCAGCAGTGAGGGATTTAGGCATGGCTACACCTTC

D gene: TRBD2
V gene: TRBV6-5
CDR3 length: 15
J gene: TRBJ2-1
clone size: .
CDR3 protein: CASSRVAGVGNEQFF
CDR3 DNA: TGTGCCAGCAGCAGAGTAGCGGGGGTGGGCAATGAGCAGTTCTTC

D gene: .
V gene: TRBV4-3
CDR3 length: 15
J gene: TRBJ1-5
clone size: .
CDR3 protein: CASSQDTFPDQPQHF
CDR3 DNA: TGCGCCAGCAGCCAAGACACCTTCCCTGATCAGCCCCAGCATTTT

D gene: TRBD2
V gene: TRBV28
CDR3 length: 16
J gene: TRBJ2-1
clone size: .
CDR3 protein: CASSLGGGGQYNEQFF
CDR3 DNA: TGTGCCAGCAGTTTGGGTGGCGGGGGGCAATACAATGAGCAGTTCTTC

D gene: TRBD1
V gene: TRBV27
CDR3 length: 14
J gene: TRBJ2-3
clone size: .
CDR3 protein: CASISTGGTNTQYF
CDR3 DNA: TGTGCCAGCATCTCGACAGGGGGCACAAATACGCAGTATTTT

D gene: .
V gene: TRBV18
CDR3 length: 16
J gene: TRBJ1-1
clone size: few
CDR3 protein: CASSPGRVGGLRGAFF
CDR3 DNA: TGTGCCAGCTCACCAGGCAGGGTCGGGGGTCTCCGGGGAGCTTTCTTT

D gene: .
V gene: TRBV6-1
CDR3 length: 15
J gene: TRBJ1-5
clone size: .
CDR3 protein: CASSSQLDGNQPQHF
CDR3 DNA: TGTGCCAGCAGTTCCCAACTGGACGGAAATCAGCCCCAGCATTTT

D gene: .
V gene: TRBV13
CDR3 length: 15
J gene: TRBJ1-1
clone size: .
CDR3 protein: CASSQLEKGLTEAFF
CDR3 DNA: TGTGCCAGCAGCCAACTAGAAAAGGGTTTAACTGAAGCTTTCTTT

D gene: TRBD1
V gene: TRBV5-8
CDR3 length: 16
J gene: TRBJ2-5
clone size: .
CDR3 protein: CASSGGTGGRGETQYF
CDR3 DNA: TGTGCCAGCAGCGGAGGGACAGGGGGCCGCGGCGAGACCCAGTACTTC

D gene: .
V gene: TRBV29-1
CDR3 length: 14
J gene: TRBJ2-3
clone size: .
CDR3 protein: CSVARLVNTDTQYF
CDR3 DNA: TGCAGCGTTGCCAGACTCGTGAACACAGATACGCAGTATTTT

D gene: .
V gene: TRBV28
CDR3 length: 13
J gene: TRBJ2-7
clone size: once
CDR3 protein: CASSLIAPYEQYF
CDR3 DNA: TGTGCCAGCAGTTTGATAGCTCCCTACGAGCAGTACTTC

D gene: TRBD1
V gene: TRBV6-1
CDR3 length: 14
J gene: TRBJ2-7
clone size: .
CDR3 protein: CASRKQGNSYEQYF
CDR3 DNA: TGTGCCAGCAGAAAACAGGGGAACTCCTACGAGCAGTACTTC

D gene: .
V gene: TRBV6-4
CDR3 length: 18
J gene: TRBJ2-1
clone size: .
CDR3 protein: CASSGTHGRGPQSHEQFF
CDR3 DNA: TGTGCCAGCAGTGGCACCCACGGCCGGGGACCCCAGAGCCATGAGCAGTTCTTC

D gene: TRBD1
V gene: TRBV19
CDR3 length: 14
J gene: TRBJ1-2
clone size: .
CDR3 protein: CASSPGDRVHGYTF
CDR3 DNA: TGTGCCAGTAGTCCCGGGGACAGGGTCCATGGCTACACCTTC